This TCR beta chain is drawn from a study of patients and donors after allogeneic stem cell transplantation. MiXCR, run by TCRdb on the RT-PCR reads, gives a single entry per CDR3 protein. The sample includes about a million distinct CDR3 sequences, about a sixth of them seen just once. This clonotype was detected only a few times. This CDR3 has 15 residues. Between the trimmed V and J ends, which lost 1 base and 5 bases, there was a span of 14 bases. The germline CDR1 and CDR2 sequences are DFQATT and SNEGSKA (reference sequence). This sequence originates from a human donor who was either an allogeneic HSCT recipient or a stem cell or donor lymphocyte infusion donor (not recorded which). It is not recorded whose cells these are; they may come from a transplant donor. The rearrangement links TRBV20-1 to TRBJ1-4; D may be TRBD1 (6 bases). Material for sequencing was blood, either unsorted or a sorted T cell fraction (not recorded which). The CDR3 protein is CSARAGAKGNEKLFF. The CDR3 bases are TGCAGTGCTAGAGCAGGGGCTAAGGGAAATGAAAAACTGTTTTTT.